The rows below give T cell receptor beta chains drawn from one sample of a study of blood T cell repertoires in COVID-19. Clones were sequenced by immunoSEQ multiplex PCR, and TCRdb holds only the in-frame ones, with some missing. The sample has around 300,000 clones, about nine tenths seen once; the top ten hold 3%. Sequenced material: peripheral blood. These receptors all come from a woman aged 30 to 39 with active or convalescent COVID-19. The CDR3 runs from the conserved cysteine through the conserved F or W. D genes are given only for firm matches. Clone size is shown for a subset of rows, as once, few, many or a class of expanded clone.

j_call d_call v_call clone_size cdr3_aa cdr3_nt
TRBJ1-1 - TRBV9 - CASSVGQDNTEAFF TGTGCCAGCAGCGTAGGACAGGATAACACTGAAGCTTTCTTT
TRBJ2-5 - TRBV7-2 few CASRPMGGETQYF TGTGCCAGCAGACCGATGGGAGGAGAGACCCAGTACTTC
TRBJ1-6 - TRBV10-3 - CAISETGSSYNSPLHF TGTGCCATCAGTGAGACAGGGAGCTCCTATAATTCACCCCTCCACTTT
TRBJ2-3 - TRBV24-1 - CATSDSITDTQYF TGTGCCACCAGCGACTCGATCACAGATACGCAGTATTTT
TRBJ2-3 - TRBV10-3 - CATVRGPTDTQYF TGTGCCACAGTCAGGGGCCCCACAGATACGCAGTATTTT
TRBJ1-1 - TRBV28 - CASSLSTVYTEAFF TGTGCCAGCAGTTTATCAACAGTATACACTGAAGCTTTCTTT
TRBJ1-1 - TRBV12-5 - CASGLSWGHDTRAFF TGTGCTAGTGGTTTGAGTTGGGGGCATGACACTCGGGCTTTCTTT
TRBJ2-6 - TRBV7-3 - CASSPGAGAGGANVLTF TGTGCCAGCAGCCCTGGGGCAGGGGCTGGCGGGGCCAACGTCCTGACTTTC
TRBJ2-3 TRBD2 TRBV10-3 - CAIGTSGGMYTQYF TGTGCCATCGGGACTAGCGGGGGGATGTATACGCAGTATTTT
TRBJ2-7 TRBD1 TRBV27 - CASRGRDRGIEQYF TGTGCCAGCAGGGGACGGGACAGGGGGATCGAGCAGTACTTC
TRBJ1-1 - TRBV10-1 - CASSEFFPGNTEAFF TGCGCCAGCAGTGAGTTCTTTCCGGGAAACACTGAAGCTTTCTTT
TRBJ1-3 - TRBV9 - CASGDLFSGNTIYF TGTGCCAGCGGAGACTTGTTCTCTGGAAACACCATATATTTT
TRBJ2-1 - TRBV7-9 - CASSTTGSEQFF TGTGCCAGCAGCACAACAGGGAGCGAGCAGTTCTTC
TRBJ1-3 - TRBV4-3 - CASSQDPGDWSGNTIYF TGCGCCAGCAGCCAAGACCCAGGGGATTGGTCTGGAAACACCATATATTTT
TRBJ1-1 - TRBV30 - CAWKRATAGAFF TGTGCCTGGAAGCGGGCCACCGCGGGGGCTTTCTTT
TRBJ2-7 TRBD1 TRBV2 - CASKGQSYEQYF TGTGCCAGCAAGGGACAGTCTTACGAGCAGTACTTC
TRBJ1-5 - TRBV6-5 few CASSPWGGNQPQHF TGTGCCAGCAGCCCCTGGGGGGGCAATCAGCCCCAGCATTTT
TRBJ2-7 - TRBV28 - CASSPSGSPYEQYF TGTGCCAGTAGTCCCTCAGGGTCCCCCTACGAGCAGTACTTC
TRBJ2-1 TRBD1 TRBV10-3 - CATGQQGNEQFF TGTGCCACGGGACAGCAAGGCAATGAGCAGTTCTTC
TRBJ2-2 - TRBV6-6 - CASSYGHTNTGELFF TGTGCCAGCAGTTACGGACATACGAACACCGGGGAGCTGTTTTTT
TRBJ1-6 TRBD1 TRBV4-1 - CASSQEDRVYNSPLHF TGCGCCAGCAGCCAAGAGGACAGGGTCTATAATTCACCCCTCCACTTT
TRBJ1-4 - TRBV9 once CASSVGGTNEKLFF TGTGCCAGCAGCGTAGGAGGGACTAATGAAAAACTGTTTTTT
TRBJ2-5 TRBD2 TRBV7-3 - CASSLWASGTKETQYF TGTGCCAGCAGCTTATGGGCTAGCGGGACAAAAGAGACCCAGTACTTC
TRBJ1-1 - TRBV10-1 once CASSEEREATEAFF TGCGCCAGCAGTGAAGAGAGGGAAGCGACTGAAGCTTTCTTT
TRBJ1-2 - TRBV7-2 - CASWFREGGYTF TGTGCCAGCTGGTTCAGGGAGGGTGGCTACACCTTC
TRBJ1-5 - TRBV28 - CASSLPVGQSNQPQHF TGTGCCAGCAGTTTACCCGTTGGACAGAGCAATCAGCCCCAGCATTTT
TRBJ2-5 TRBD2 TRBV29-1 - CSAAGTTQETQYF TGCAGCGCGGCCGGGACTACCCAAGAGACCCAGTACTTC
TRBJ2-5 - TRBV24-1 - CATSAPVGGREETQYF TGTGCCACCAGTGCCCCCGTCGGAGGCCGCGAAGAGACCCAGTACTTC
TRBJ1-1 - TRBV23-1 - CASSGQALNTEAFF TGCGCCAGCTCTGGCCAGGCTTTGAACACTGAAGCTTTCTTT
TRBJ2-1 - TRBV1 - CTSSQVWSRGYYNEQFF TGCACCAGCAGCCAAGTGTGGTCCCGGGGGTACTACAATGAGCAGTTCTTC
TRBJ1-2 - TRBV25-1 - CASSPRGSYGYTF TGTGCCAGCTCCCCCCGGGGGAGCTATGGCTACACCTTC
TRBJ2-5 TRBD1 TRBV4-1 once CASSQVQGSQETQYF TGCGCCAGCAGCCAGGTACAGGGGTCCCAAGAGACCCAGTACTTC
TRBJ2-3 TRBD2 TRBV7-9 - CASSLYGGTSGTDTQYF TGTGCCAGCAGCTTATATGGGGGGACTAGCGGAACAGATACGCAGTATTTT
TRBJ2-3 TRBD2 TRBV30 - CAWSLSGGRPDTQYF TGTGCCTGGAGTTTGAGCGGGGGCCGCCCAGATACGCAGTATTTT
TRBJ2-1 - TRBV2 - CASQTGNSYNEQFF TGTGCCAGCCAGACGGGGAACTCCTACAATGAGCAGTTCTTC
TRBJ1-6 - TRBV30 - CAWSVPRGWLRDSRHSPLHF TGTGCCTGGAGTGTACCCCGCGGTTGGTTACGGGACTCCAGGCATTCACCCCTCCACTTT
TRBJ1-1 TRBD1 TRBV28 few CASRTGGVTEAFF TGTGCCAGCAGGACAGGGGGGGTCACTGAAGCTTTCTTT
TRBJ1-2 TRBD1 TRBV6-5 - CASRLQGEDYGYTF TGTGCCAGCAGACTACAGGGGGAGGACTATGGCTACACCTTC
TRBJ2-2 TRBD2 TRBV6-5 few CASTAGLAVPGELFF TGTGCCAGCACCGCGGGACTAGCGGTCCCCGGGGAGCTGTTTTTT
TRBJ1-6 - TRBV28 once CASSLTRSYNSPLHF TGTGCCAGCAGTTTAACCAGGTCCTATAATTCACCCCTCCACTTT
TRBJ1-1 TRBD1 TRBV5-6 few CASSGGQALNTEAFF TGTGCCAGCAGCGGGGGACAGGCTTTGAACACTGAAGCTTTCTTT
TRBJ2-5 TRBD1 TRBV5-1 - CASSPIDRGQETQYF TGCGCCAGCAGCCCTATTGACAGGGGGCAAGAGACCCAGTACTTC
TRBJ2-1 - TRBV6-2/TRBV6-3 - CASSYSTFRGRGNNEQFF TGTGCCAGCAGTTACTCGACCTTCCGGGGCAGGGGAAACAATGAGCAGTTCTTC
TRBJ2-6 TRBD1 TRBV18 many CASSPTGGSGANVLTF TGTGCCAGCTCACCCACAGGGGGCTCTGGGGCCAACGTCCTGACTTTC
TRBJ2-3 - TRBV12-3/TRBV12-4 few CASSLTDTQYF TGTGCCAGCAGCCTCACAGATACGCAGTATTTT
TRBJ1-1 TRBD1 TRBV6-5 - CASSQGESPFF TGTGCCAGCAGTCAGGGGGAAAGTCCTTTCTTT
TRBJ1-4 - TRBV19 - CASSTTGQTGDMFF TGTGCCAGTAGTACTACCGGACAGACTGGTGATATGTTTTTT
TRBJ2-7 - TRBV5-6 - CASSFRTPASEQYF TGTGCCAGCAGCTTTAGGACTCCTGCCTCTGAGCAGTACTTC
TRBJ1-4 - TRBV30 - CAWSTGGLDEKLFF TGTGCCTGGAGTACGGGGGGCTTAGATGAAAAACTGTTTTTT
TRBJ1-4 - TRBV18 - CASSPSGREKLFF TGTGCCAGCTCACCATCCGGGAGGGAAAAACTGTTTTTT
TRBJ2-3 - TRBV6-5 - CASTPAGNTDTQYF TGTGCCAGCACCCCAGCGGGTAACACAGATACGCAGTATTTT
TRBJ1-3 TRBD1 TRBV19 - CASSPVTGSNSGNTIYF TGTGCCAGTAGTCCGGTGACAGGGTCAAACTCTGGAAACACCATATATTTT
TRBJ2-3 TRBD2 TRBV9 - CARTSGGYTDTQYF TGTGCCAGAACTAGCGGGGGTTACACAGATACGCAGTATTTT
TRBJ1-1 - TRBV29-1 - CSVGVDTEAFF TGCAGCGTTGGAGTCGACACTGAAGCTTTCTTT
TRBJ1-4 TRBD1 TRBV5-4 - CASSYAAGGKESLFF TGTGCCAGCAGTTATGCGGCAGGGGGCAAGGAGTCACTGTTTTTT
TRBJ2-3 - TRBV9 - CASSVVVGGAADTQYF TGTGCCAGCAGCGTAGTTGTGGGGGGGGCCGCAGATACGCAGTATTTT
TRBJ2-2 - TRBV7-9 - CASSEGQGRAGELFF TGTGCCAGCAGCGAAGGGCAGGGAAGAGCCGGGGAGCTGTTTTTT
TRBJ1-2 TRBD1 TRBV13 - CASKSGGDGYTF TGTGCCAGCAAGTCAGGGGGCGATGGCTACACCTTC
TRBJ1-4 - TRBV6-5 - CASREGRWGEKLFF TGTGCCAGCAGGGAGGGAAGATGGGGGGAAAAACTGTTTTTT
TRBJ1-3 TRBD1 TRBV5-1 - CASSLGTGGSTGNTIYF TGCGCCAGCAGCTTGGGGACAGGGGGCTCGACTGGAAACACCATATATTTT